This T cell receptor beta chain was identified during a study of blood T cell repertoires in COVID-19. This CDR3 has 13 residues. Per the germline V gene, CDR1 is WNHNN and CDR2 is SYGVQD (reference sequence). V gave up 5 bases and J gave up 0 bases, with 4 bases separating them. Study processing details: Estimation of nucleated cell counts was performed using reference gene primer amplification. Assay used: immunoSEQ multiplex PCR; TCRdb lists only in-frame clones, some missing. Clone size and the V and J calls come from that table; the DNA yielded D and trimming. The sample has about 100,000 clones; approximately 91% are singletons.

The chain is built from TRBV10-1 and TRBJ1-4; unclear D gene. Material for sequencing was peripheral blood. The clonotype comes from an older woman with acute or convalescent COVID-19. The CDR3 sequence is CASSPATNEKLFF. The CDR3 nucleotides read TGCGCCAGCAGTCCCGCAACTAATGAAAAACTGTTTTTT.